These 5 T cell receptor beta chains were all obtained from the same sample, sequenced in a study of T cells in Graves' hyperthyroidism and ophthalmopathy. RNA transcripts yielded amplified TCR beta CDR3 regions. HTBI primers were employed in a first-round RT-PCR of the TCR CDR3. TCRdb itself ran the multiplex PCR reads through MiXCR, one entry per CDR3 protein. The sample carries hundreds of thousands of distinct CDR3 sequences, roughly 17% recorded once. Source material: blood. The source is a young woman with Graves' ophthalmopathy.

This clonotype was seen repeatedly, ten times or more. The chain recombines TRBV7-8 with TRBJ2-5; D is ambiguous. Trimming left V 1 base short and J 9 bases short, with 15 bases between. Germline V CDR1 and CDR2: SGHVS, FQNEAQ. The CDR3 length is 14 residues. Here the CDR3 reads CASSLVGSLESQYF. The DNA of the CDR3 is TGTGCCAGCAGCTTAGTAGGCAGCCTGGAGTCCCAGTACTTC.

This clonotype was picked up many times. The chain employs TRBV6-1 and TRBJ2-6; perhaps TRBD2 as D (5 bases). The germline V gene encodes CDR1 MNHNS and CDR2 SASEGT. This CDR3 has 17 residues. The V gene lost 6 bases and the J gene lost 0 bases, with 15 bases spanning the gap. The CDR3 protein is CASSPLSGNSGANVLTF. The CDR3 DNA is TGTGCCAGCAGCCCCCTGTCCGGGAACTCTGGGGCCAACGTCCTGACTTTC.

This clonotype was recorded many times. The rearrangement joins TRBV11-2 to TRBJ1-2; tentative D call: TRBD1 (6 bases). With 2 bases removed from V and 6 bases from J, the gap between germline ends came to 22 bases. CDR1 SGHAT and CDR2 FQNNGV come from the germline V gene. CDR3 length: 17 amino acids. The CDR3 nucleotides are TGTGCCAGCAGCTTATTTATCGTCCCGGGGGCGTTTGATGGCTACACCTTC. Its protein is CASSLFIVPGAFDGYTF.

The chain uses TRBV19 and TRBJ1-6; TRBD1 aligns across 7 bases. The CDR3 is 14 amino acids. Germline V gene sequence: CDR1 LNHDA, CDR2 SQIVND (reference sequence). The V segment lost 7 bases and the J segment 6 bases; nucleotides outside the gene matches: 6. The CDR3 is CASKPGTVNSPLHF. CDR3 sequence (DNA): TGTGCCAGTAAACCCGGGACAGTTAATTCACCCCTCCACTTT.

At least ten counts were recorded for this clonotype. The chain employs TRBV28 and TRBJ1-6, with TRBD1 matching over 7 bases. The CDR3 totals 15 residues. Unmatched junction bases numbered 5, after V lost 3 bases and J lost 6 bases. Germline V gene lookup returns CDR1 MDHEN and CDR2 SYDVKM. CDR3 in DNA: TGTGCCAGCAGTTTGACGGGACAGACTAATTCACCCCTCCACTTT. Residues: CASSLTGQTNSPLHF.